The 13 T cell receptor beta chains below all came from one sample that was sequenced in a study of T cells in Graves' hyperthyroidism and ophthalmopathy. From RNA transcripts, TCR beta CDR3 regions were amplified. A first-round RT-PCR of the TCR CDR3 used the HTBI primer set. TCRdb reanalysed the multiplex PCR reads using MiXCR and keeps one entry per CDR3 protein. The sample records roughly 380,000 distinct CDR3 sequences, about 15% being singletons. The source material was blood. The receptors originated from a woman aged 60-75 years with Graves' hyperthyroidism.

This clonotype was seen a few times. This chain connects TRBV7-3 to TRBJ2-4; 10 bases are shared with TRBD1. V was pared by 8 bases and J by 8 bases, with 9 bases of the junction left unmatched. The CDR3 sequence is 14 residues long. The V gene's germline CDR1 is SGHTA and CDR2 FQGTGA. CDR3 nucleotide sequence: TGTGCCAGCTCCCCGGACAGGGGGTCTGACATTCAGTACTTC. Protein sequence: CASSPDRGSDIQYF.

The sample holds many counts of this clonotype. This chain uses TRBV5-1 with TRBJ2-3; TRBD2 matches at 12 bases. CDR1 is SGHRS and CDR2 is YFSETQ in the germline V gene. This CDR3 has 16 amino acids. V lost 3 bases, J lost 4 bases, and 6 bases stayed unmatched. DNA of the CDR3: TGCGCCAGCAGCTCCCTAGCGGGAGGGGATGCAGATACGCAGTATTTT. It encodes CASSSLAGGDADTQYF.

With regard to this clonotype: A far larger clone differs by one base, so this is likely a read error. The chain couples TRBV7-3 to TRBJ2-2; D gene ambiguous. Germline loops: CDR1 SGHTA, CDR2 FQGTGA. The CDR3 is made up of 12 amino acids. The DNA for the CDR3 is TGTGCCAGCAGCCGGAACGCCGGGGAGCTGTTTTTT. Its translation is CASSRNAGELFF.

This clonotype was counted many times. This sequence joins TRBV30 and TRBJ2-3, with 10 bases identical to TRBD2. This CDR3 has 14 amino acids. Per the germline V gene, CDR1 is GTSNPN and CDR2 is SVGIG (reference sequence). After removal of 5 bases from V and 2 bases from J, the junction contained 4 bases not matched to a gene. The CDR3 here is CAWGLADPTDTQYF. The CDR3 DNA follows: TGTGCCTGGGGACTAGCGGATCCCACAGATACGCAGTATTTT.

Ten or more counts support this clonotype. The rearrangement uses TRBV20-1 and TRBJ2-7; 7 bases match TRBD1. Germline V gene lookup returns CDR1 DFQATT and CDR2 SNEGSKA (reference sequence). J lost 1 base, V lost 6 bases, and 9 bases had no gene match. The CDR3 spans 14 residues. This chain's CDR3 is CSAGSGTASYEQYF. CDR3 in DNA: TGCAGTGCCGGTTCCGGGACAGCTTCCTACGAGCAGTACTTC.

In its sample, this clonotype was seen many times. The V and J genes are TRBV27 and TRBJ2-7; D unresolved. Germline lookup yields CDR1 MNHEY and CDR2 SMNVEV (reference sequence). This CDR3 region has 13 residues. V lost 5 bases and J 0 bases, leaving 8 bases between the germline ends. The CDR3 nucleotides are TGTGCCAGCAGTACAGTGGTCTCCTACGAGCAGTACTTC. Protein: CASSTVVSYEQYF.

The V call is TRBV28, the J call TRBJ2-7, with D perhaps TRBD1 or TRBD2 (5 bases each). The J call is doubtful: the DNA matches TRBJ2-1 better. The CDR3 runs 15 residues. Germline-derived CDR1 and CDR2 are MDHEN and SYDVKM. CDR3 loop: CASSRSGTDSYEQFF. The CDR3 region has the DNA TGTGCCAGCAGTCGTTCCGGGACGGACTCCTACGAGCAGTTCTTC.

With respect to this clonotype: At one of its ends the junction is not consistent with the germline gene, which may arise from a read error. The rearrangement joins TRBV24-1 to TRBJ2-1; D not resolved. Germline-derived CDR1 and CDR2 are KGHDR and SFDVKD. The CDR3 has 14 residues. The CDR3 coding sequence is TGTGCCACCAGTGATTCGGACGGATACAATGGGCAGTTCTTC. This translates into CATSDSDGYNGQFF.

V and J are TRBV25-1 and TRBJ1-2, with unresolved D. CDR1 is MGHDK and CDR2 is SYGVNS in the germline V gene. Trimming took 5 bases from V and 2 from J, leaving 9 bases between them. The CDR3 runs 13 residues. CDR3 in DNA: TGTGCCAGCAGTAGACCGGGCAACTATGGCTACACCTTC. Translation gives CASSRPGNYGYTF.

This clonotype occurred many times. The rearrangement uses TRBV2 and TRBJ2-7; D may match TRBD1 or TRBD2 (6 bases each). Trimming pared 7 bases from V and 3 bases from J, leaving 7 bases between. Looked up from germline, CDR1 is SNHLY and CDR2 is FYNNEI. The CDR3 loop spans 11 amino acids. The CDR3 region is CASKGGYEQYF. CDR3 in DNA: TGTGCCAGCAAGGGGGGCTACGAGCAGTACTTC.

The chain is built from TRBV7-8 and TRBJ1-3; tentative D call: TRBD1 (6 bases). V was shortened by 2 bases and J by 2 bases, with 10 bases between the two germline ends. CDR1 is SGHVS and CDR2 is FQNEAQ in the germline V gene. This CDR3 comprises 15 residues. CDR3 DNA: TGTGCCAGCAGCTTATTTTCAGGGGCTGGAAACACCATATATTTT. Its translation: CASSLFSGAGNTIYF.

This clonotype has more than one count but fewer than ten. This sequence joins TRBV19 and TRBJ2-1; 9 bases map to TRBD1. V lost 1 base and J lost 8; bases outside the gene matches: 3. Germline V gives CDR1 LNHDA, CDR2 SQIVND (reference sequence). This CDR3 is built from 14 residues. The CDR3 DNA sequence: TGTGCCAGTAGTATAGGGACAGGGGAGGATGAGCAGTTCTTC. Amino acid sequence: CASSIGTGEDEQFF.

This clonotype was observed a handful of times. This rearrangement joins TRBV5-5 to TRBJ2-2; a possible D gene is TRBD1 (6 bases). The V end lost 4 bases, the J end lost 5 bases, and 12 bases lay between the germline ends. The CDR3 extends over 14 amino acids. Per the germline V gene, CDR1 is SGHKS and CDR2 is YYEKEE (reference sequence). CDR3 region: CASSGQPTTGELFF. The DNA of the CDR3 is TGTGCCAGCAGCGGACAGCCAACTACCGGGGAGCTGTTTTTT.